The 28 T cell receptor beta chains below were found in one sample sequenced in a study of cytomegalovirus exposure and HLA in healthy donors. It was with 60 Vbeta and 13 Jbeta primers that the PCR ran. Clones were sequenced by immunoSEQ multiplex PCR, and TCRdb holds only the in-frame ones, with some missing. The sample includes 150,000 to 200,000 clones, over 70% of them seen just once. The source material was PBMCs. The receptors were sampled from a woman in her 30s in good health and CMV-seropositive.

This rearrangement joins TRBV30 to TRBJ1-2, with D tentatively TRBD1 (6 bases). CDR1 and CDR2 from the germline V gene are GTSNPN and SVGIG (reference sequence). This CDR3 region has 13 residues. V dropped 3 bases and J dropped 2 bases, with 10 bases sitting between them. CDR3 nucleotide sequence: TGTGCCTGGAGCCCGCAGGGGAACTATGGCTACACCTTC. Its protein product is CAWSPQGNYGYTF.

The J gene is TRBJ1-5, the V gene TRBV2, with 7 bases lining up with TRBD1. V lost 6 bases, J lost 4 bases, and 15 bases stayed unmatched. CDR3 length equals 17 residues. The germline CDR1 and CDR2 sequences are SNHLY and FYNNEI. CDR3: CASRSTGPGIGNQPQHF. CDR3 sequence (DNA): TGTGCCAGCAGGTCGACAGGGCCTGGAATCGGGAATCAGCCCCAGCATTTT.

The V gene is TRBV2, the J gene TRBJ2-2, with D possibly matching TRBD2 (6 bases). Deletions cut 3 bases from V and 7 bases from J, with 9 bases between. The length of the CDR3 is 13 residues. Germline CDR1 and CDR2: SNHLY and FYNNEI. The CDR3 here is CASSETRGGELFF. For the CDR3, the DNA is TGTGCCAGCAGTGAGACGCGGGGCGGGGAGCTGTTTTTT.

This chain uses TRBV6-1 with TRBJ1-2; D is unresolved. There are 12 residues in the CDR3. Trimming pared 0 bases from V and 8 bases from J, leaving 7 bases between. Germline CDR1 MNHNS, CDR2 SASEGT. The CDR3 DNA reads TGTGCCAGCAGTGAAGCAAACTGGGGCTACACCTTC. This sequence encodes CASSEANWGYTF.

The V gene is TRBV20-1, the J gene TRBJ2-7, with D perhaps matching TRBD1 (6 bases). The CDR3 is 11 residues long. Germline V gene data show CDR1 as DFQATT and CDR2 as SNEGSKA (reference sequence). Between the trimmed V and J ends, which lost 5 bases and 2 bases, there was a span of 7 bases. Written as DNA, the CDR3 is TGCAGTGCTCGGACAGCCTACGAGCAGTACTTC. As protein: CSARTAYEQYF.

The chain recombines TRBV28 with TRBJ2-3; 13 bases agree with TRBD2. The CDR3 is 18 amino acids. CDR1 is MDHEN, CDR2 SYDVKM, per germline. The V gene end was trimmed by 7 bases and the J gene end by 1 base; junction bases not matched to a gene: 11. CDR3 DNA: TGTGCCAGCACGGAGGGACTAGCGGGATCGTTGGGCACAGATACGCAGTATTTT. Amino acid sequence: CASTEGLAGSLGTDTQYF.

The chain is built from TRBV10-3 and TRBJ2-1; tentative D call: TRBD1 (6 bases). The V end was cut by 2 bases, the J end by 13 bases, with 18 bases between. In germline, CDR1 is ENHRY, CDR2 SYGVKD. The CDR3 loop spans 14 amino acids. The CDR3 region is CAISETQITGSQFF. The DNA of the CDR3 is TGTGCCATCAGTGAGACACAGATAACAGGGAGTCAGTTCTTC.

This clone appeared a few times. The genes are TRBV2 and TRBJ1-3; no clear D. CDR3 size: 16 residues. From germline, CDR1 is SNHLY and CDR2 FYNNEI. V shed 6 bases and J shed 0 bases, with 15 bases lying between them. The CDR3 DNA reads TGTGCCAGCAGACCTTATTCGGAGGGCTCTGGAAACACCATATATTTT. Its translation is CASRPYSEGSGNTIYF.

This chain joins TRBV18 and TRBJ2-1; a possible D gene is TRBD1 (7 bases). The CDR3 loop spans 15 amino acids. The germline V and J ends were trimmed by 2 bases and 3 bases, with 11 bases remaining between them. The germline CDR1 and CDR2 sequences are KGHSH and LQKENI. Here the CDR3 reads CASSPGGGNYNEQFF. CDR3 nucleotide sequence: TGTGCCAGCTCACCAGGAGGGGGCAACTACAATGAGCAGTTCTTC.

A few counts support this clone. J is TRBJ1-2 and V is TRBV6-4; 11 bases line up with TRBD1. CDR3 length equals 13 residues. J was trimmed by 7 bases and V by 4 bases; bases with no gene match: 2. Germline V gene sequence: CDR1 MRHNA, CDR2 SNTAGT. The CDR3 loop reads CASSVGTGGGYTF. The CDR3 bases are TGTGCCAGCAGTGTGGGGACAGGGGGTGGCTACACCTTC.

The sample holds a few counts of this clone. The J gene is TRBJ1-5, the V gene TRBV19; D might be TRBD1 (5 bases). Deletions cut 5 bases from V and 6 bases from J, with 17 bases between. There are 15 residues in the CDR3. Germline V gives CDR1 LNHDA, CDR2 SQIVND (reference sequence). CDR3 sequence (DNA): TGTGCCAGTAGTCCACTTGGGGGGGAGCGTCAGCCCCAGCATTTT. Its translation is CASSPLGGERQPQHF.

The chain joins TRBV10-2 to TRBJ2-3; possibly TRBD2 for D (5 bases). The germline CDR1 and CDR2 sequences are WSHSY and SAAADI. V dropped 4 bases and J dropped 0 bases, with 11 bases sitting between them. This CDR3 is built from 15 residues. This CDR3 is CASSVQRTSTDTQYF. The DNA of the CDR3 is TGCGCCAGCAGTGTGCAGCGGACTAGCACAGATACGCAGTATTTT.

In this sample, this clone turned up a few times. The rearrangement links TRBV7-8 to TRBJ2-7; perhaps TRBD1 as D (6 bases). CDR1 is SGHVS, CDR2 FQNEAQ, per germline. V lost 1 base and J lost 5, with 15 bases in between. There are 15 residues in the CDR3. CDR3 in amino acids: CASSLGTVGSDEQYF. The CDR3 nucleotides read TGTGCCAGCAGCTTAGGGACAGTGGGGTCTGACGAGCAGTACTTC.

The rearrangement uses TRBV10-1 and TRBJ2-7, with TRBD2 identical over 7 bases. V was clipped by 3 bases and J by 3 bases; unmatched bases: 8. The CDR3 extends over 15 amino acids. Germline loops: CDR1 WNHNN, CDR2 SYGVQD (reference sequence). In DNA, the CDR3 is TGCGCCAGCAGTGAAATGGGTCTAGCGGTCTACGAGCAGTACTTC. It encodes CASSEMGLAVYEQYF.

This chain links TRBV11-2 with TRBJ2-5; 13 bases line up with TRBD2. The ends lost 5 bases at V and 0 bases at J; junction bases unmatched: 6. The CDR3 covers 17 residues. CDR1 and CDR2 from the germline V gene are SGHAT and FQNNGV. CDR3 sequence reads: CASSRGLAGTYQETQYF. The CDR3 nucleotides read TGTGCCAGCAGCAGGGGACTAGCGGGAACGTACCAAGAGACCCAGTACTTC.

The chain combines TRBV19 with TRBJ1-3; maybe TRBD1 (6 bases). The CDR3 runs to 17 residues. Trimming shortened V by 7 bases and J by 0 bases, and 19 bases separated the two germline ends. In germline, CDR1 is LNHDA, CDR2 SQIVND (reference sequence). This CDR3 reads CASIRGTGSGSGNTIYF. The CDR3 DNA reads TGTGCCAGTATACGCGGTACAGGGAGCGGCTCTGGAAACACCATATATTTT.

This chain uses TRBV7-6 with TRBJ2-1; 7 bases are a match to TRBD2. The germline gives CDR1 SGHVS, CDR2 FNYEAQ. The CDR3 sequence is 17 residues long. The junction had 5 bases not matched to a gene; V was cut back by 0 bases and J by 0 bases. CDR3 nucleotides: TGTGCCAGCAGCTTAGCGCGTGGCGGGAGCTCCTACAATGAGCAGTTCTTC. It is translated as CASSLARGGSSYNEQFF.

This sequence joins TRBV19 and TRBJ1-4; D gene uncertain. The CDR3 runs to 14 residues. Germline V CDR1 and CDR2: LNHDA, SQIVND (reference sequence). Trimming pared 6 bases from V and 5 bases from J, leaving 13 bases between. For the CDR3, the DNA is TGTGCCAGTAGCCGGACGGAGGTGAATGAAAAACTGTTTTTT. Encoded protein: CASSRTEVNEKLFF.

The V and J genes are TRBV11-2 and TRBJ2-2; D is possibly TRBD2 (5 bases). V lost 9 bases, J lost 4 bases, and 15 bases lay in between. Germline CDR1 SGHAT, CDR2 FQNNGV. There are 14 residues in the CDR3. The CDR3 sequence: CASSEGVVTGELFF. CDR3 DNA sequence: TGTGCCAGTTCCGAGGGAGTGGTCACCGGGGAGCTGTTTTTT.

The DNA for the CDR3 is TGTGCCAGCAGTACCAACAGGGGTCTGAGGGAGACCCAGTACTTC. Amino acids: CASSTNRGLRETQYF. The V and J genes are TRBV28 and TRBJ2-5; the match to TRBD1 covers 7 bases. The V segment lost 5 bases and the J segment 5 bases; nucleotides outside the gene matches: 11. The CDR3 has 15 amino acids. Germline CDR1 MDHEN, CDR2 SYDVKM.

The chain recombines TRBV25-1 with TRBJ2-7, with 10 bases matching TRBD2. This CDR3 is 16 amino acids long. Germline V gene lookup returns CDR1 MGHDK and CDR2 SYGVNS. J was trimmed by 9 bases and V by 3 bases; bases with no gene match: 14. The CDR3: CASSDEEREGPKGQYF. CDR3 bases: TGTGCCAGCAGTGATGAGGAGCGGGAGGGCCCCAAGGGGCAGTACTTC.

The V and J genes are TRBV6-5 and TRBJ1-2, with D possibly TRBD1 on 5 matching bases. Germline V gene lookup returns CDR1 MNHEY and CDR2 SVGAGI. V gave up 4 bases and J gave up 0 bases, with 9 bases separating them. This CDR3 region has 14 residues. As DNA, the CDR3 is TGTGCCAGCAGTTTCCGACAGCCTAACTATGGCTACACCTTC. This gives the protein CASSFRQPNYGYTF.

The rearrangement uses TRBV18 and TRBJ2-7, with a weak D call TRBD2 (5 bases). CDR1 and CDR2 from the germline V gene are KGHSH and LQKENI. V lost 0 bases and J lost 0, with 12 bases in between. The CDR3 consists of 16 residues. CDR3 bases: TGTGCCAGCTCACCACCGGGAGCGATTATCTCCTACGAGCAGTACTTC. Protein: CASSPPGAIISYEQYF.

The chain employs TRBV7-2 and TRBJ2-1; 9 positions match TRBD2. This CDR3 spans 15 amino acids. CDR1 SGHTA and CDR2 FQGNSA come from the germline V gene. V lost 6 bases, J lost 9 bases, and 12 bases stayed unmatched. In DNA, the CDR3 is TGTGCCAGCAGGAATAGCGGGAGTCCGGGTAGTGAGCAGTTCTTC. This codes for CASRNSGSPGSEQFF.

This chain uses TRBV6-6 with TRBJ2-5; unclear D gene. CDR1 is MNHNY, CDR2 SVGAGI, per germline (reference sequence). V lost 6 bases and J 1 base, leaving 12 bases between the germline ends. The CDR3 is made up of 14 amino acids. CDR3 amino acids: CASSAGSPQETQYF. The CDR3 DNA follows: TGTGCCAGCAGCGCAGGCTCCCCCCAAGAGACCCAGTACTTC.

The CDR3 sequence: CASSLITLTTSTDTQYF. The CDR3 nucleotides are TGTGCCAGCAGCTTGATAACGCTCACGACTAGCACAGATACGCAGTATTTT. The chain joins TRBV5-6 to TRBJ2-3, with D unclear. Germline values: CDR1 SGHDT, CDR2 YYEEEE. There are 17 residues in the CDR3. V lost 1 base to trimming and J lost 0 bases, with 15 bases between them.

The chain couples TRBV6-1 to TRBJ2-7; TRBD1 matches 9 bases. The CDR3 length is 14 residues. Germline assignment: CDR1 MNHNS and CDR2 SASEGT. V lost 5 bases, J lost 0 bases, and 2 bases stayed unmatched. CDR3 in DNA: TGTGCCAGCAGTTCGACAGGGGGCTCCTACGAGCAGTACTTC. Translation: CASSSTGGSYEQYF.

The V and J genes are TRBV7-2 and TRBJ2-3; the match to TRBD2 covers 7 bases. The J segment lost 5 bases and the V segment lost 5 bases, leaving 13 bases of the junction unmatched. Germline V gene sequence: CDR1 SGHTA, CDR2 FQGNSA. The CDR3 covers 16 residues. This CDR3 is CASSPIGGGRGDTQYF. In DNA form, the CDR3 reads TGTGCCAGCAGCCCGATTGGGGGAGGGCGGGGAGATACGCAGTATTTT.